This T cell receptor (beta chain) appears in the sequencing data of a study of CD8 T cells in ankylosing spondylitis. Study outcomes and limitations: Earlier literature documents some of the motif variants in reactive arthritis synovial fluid and blood.

5'-RACE, quantitative and with molecular barcodes, yielded the TCR beta libraries. Each CDR3 protein gets one entry after TCRdb re-called the 5' RACE reads with MiXCR. The sample lists roughly 180,000 distinct CDR3 sequences, around 9.6% seen once, with approximately 15% in the top ten. This clonotype was recorded a few times. What it binds is not known. Germline CDR1 reads SGDLS; CDR2 reads YYNGEE. The CDR3 loop spans 15 amino acids. V gave up 0 bases and J gave up 6 bases; unmatched junction bases: 2. The chain joins TRBV9 to TRBJ2-1; TRBD2 matches 11 bases. This sequence was found in a female donor with ankylosing spondylitis or in good health (not recorded which). The sample comprised blood, either unsorted or a sorted T cell fraction (not recorded which). In nucleotides, the CDR3 is TGTGCCAGCAGCGTAGCTAGCGGGGGGACCAATGAGCAGTTCTTC. Translated: CASSVASGGTNEQFF.